The 22 T cell receptor beta chains below come from one sample, sequenced in a study of blood T cells in healthy people across ages. The authors ran a second PCR of about 6 to 11 cycles using a sample-barcoded 5' primer and a J-beta primer mix. TCRdb used MiXCR to reprocess the 5' RACE reads, holding one entry per CDR3 protein. This sample yields hundreds of thousands of distinct CDR3 sequences, of which about 30% are seen a single time; around 14% belongs to the top ten. The material sequenced was blood. Receptors originate from a woman older than 75 in good health.

The rearrangement joins TRBV3-1 to TRBJ2-7; 7 bases fit TRBD2. Germline lookup yields CDR1 LGHDT and CDR2 YNNKEL (reference sequence). V was clipped by 1 base and J by 5 bases; unmatched bases: 8. This CDR3 is 15 amino acids long. CDR3 bases: TGTGCCAGCAGCCAAGCCCTTGGACTAGTCCACGAGCAGTACTTC. Translating gives CASSQALGLVHEQYF.

This clonotype was counted many times. V gene TRBV7-2 combines with J gene TRBJ2-5; D is perhaps TRBD1 (5 bases). The germline V and J ends were trimmed by 4 bases and 1 base, with 10 bases remaining between them. Germline lookup yields CDR1 SGHTA and CDR2 FQGNSA. The CDR3 length is 14 residues. CDR3 sequence reads: CASSSSGFQETQYF. In DNA form, the CDR3 reads TGTGCCAGCAGCTCGTCAGGGTTCCAAGAGACCCAGTACTTC.

CDR3 protein: CSALPGGSGGVNEQFF. CDR3 in DNA: TGCAGTGCTCTACCCGGGGGTAGCGGGGGGGTAAATGAGCAGTTCTTC. This sequence joins TRBV20-1 and TRBJ2-1; TRBD2 agrees at 11 bases. V trimming: 5 bases; J trimming: 7 bases; junction bases outside the gene matches: 13. CDR1 DFQATT and CDR2 SNEGSKA come from the germline V gene (reference sequence). This CDR3 has 16 amino acids.

The chain carries TRBV7-9 and TRBJ2-5, with D hard to call. Per germline, CDR1 SEHNR and CDR2 FQNEAQ (reference sequence). There are 15 residues in the CDR3. V was pared by 3 bases and J by 2 bases, with 13 bases between. Written as DNA, the CDR3 is TGTGCCAGCAGCTTGGAGAGGTCTCCGCAAGAGACCCAGTACTTC. Amino acids: CASSLERSPQETQYF.

The count of this clonotype is one. V gene TRBV4-3 combines with J gene TRBJ2-7; TRBD2 agrees at 10 bases. The length of the CDR3 is 16 residues. Per germline, CDR1 LGHNA and CDR2 YSLEER. The trim removed 4 bases at V and 4 bases at J, leaving 10 bases unmatched. The CDR3 nucleotides read TGCGCCAGCAGCCCGAACGCAGCGGGAGGGAAATACGAGCAGTACTTC. Encoded protein: CASSPNAAGGKYEQYF.

The CDR3 coding sequence is TGTGCCAGCACCATAGGGGGACTAGGAAACACCGGGGAGCTGTTTTTT. Its translation: CASTIGGLGNTGELFF. The chain uses TRBV7-3 and TRBJ2-2, with 8 positions matching TRBD2. Trimming cost V 7 bases and J 2 bases; bases outside gene matches: 9. Germline V gene data show CDR1 as SGHTA and CDR2 as FQGTGA. There are 16 residues in the CDR3.

The chain recombines TRBV6-1 with TRBJ1-4; no firm D call. The CDR3 consists of 15 residues. V dropped 0 bases and J dropped 0 bases, with 5 bases sitting between them. The germline V gene has CDR1 MNHNS and CDR2 SASEGT. The CDR3 loop is CASSEAAATNEKLFF. DNA of the CDR3: TGTGCCAGCAGTGAAGCGGCAGCAACTAATGAAAAACTGTTTTTT.

This clonotype was seen many times. The chain links TRBV7-2 to TRBJ2-5; TRBD2 matches at 8 bases. In germline, CDR1 is SGHTA, CDR2 FQGNSA. With 1 base clipped from V and 3 bases from J, the junction kept 7 bases outside the gene matches. The CDR3 covers 16 residues. CDR3 coding DNA: TGTGCCAGCAGCTTAGGGGGGGCGGGGGGAGAAGAGACCCAGTACTTC. As protein: CASSLGGAGGEETQYF.

This rearrangement joins TRBV12-3 or TRBV12-4 to TRBJ1-1; D uncertain. CDR3 length: 13 amino acids. V shed 3 bases and J shed 8 bases, with 13 bases lying between them. The CDR3 sequence is CASSFSRLPEAFF. The DNA for the CDR3 is TGTGCCAGCAGTTTTTCGCGACTCCCCGAAGCTTTCTTT.

The rearrangement links TRBV5-1 to TRBJ2-2, with a possible D match to TRBD2 (5 bases). The CDR3 spans 15 residues. The germline CDR1 and CDR2 sequences are SGHRS and YFSETQ. The ends were cut back, 0 bases at V and 7 bases at J, with 13 bases in the middle. CDR3: CASSLGPVRGGELFF. CDR3 nucleotides: TGCGCCAGCAGCTTGGGTCCAGTACGGGGCGGGGAGCTGTTTTTT.

This sequence joins TRBV30 and TRBJ2-3; D is possibly TRBD1 (5 bases). The CDR3 consists of 11 residues. The V end was cut by 5 bases, the J end by 4 bases, with 7 bases between. CDR1 and CDR2 (germline): GTSNPN, SVGIG (reference sequence). The CDR3 nucleotides are TGTGCCTGGGAAGGGGCAGATACGCAGTATTTT. This codes for CAWEGADTQYF.

About this clonotype itself: With a much larger clone just one base away, this may be a read error. The chain has TRBV19 and TRBJ1-2, with 7 bases matching TRBD1. Germline V gene lookup returns CDR1 LNHDA and CDR2 SQIVND (reference sequence). The CDR3 runs 14 residues. The CDR3 sequence: CASSTGQANYDYTF. CDR3 in DNA: TGTGCCAGTAGTACCGGACAGGCTAACTATGACTACACCTTC.

In its sample, this clonotype was seen many times. This chain joins TRBV2 and TRBJ2-7; 9 bases map to TRBD1. Germline V gene sequence: CDR1 SNHLY, CDR2 FYNNEI. The CDR3 has 14 amino acids. V dropped 6 bases and J dropped 6; count of bases not matched to a gene: 9. DNA for the CDR3: TGTGCCAGCAGGCAGGGGACAGGGAAGGTCGAGCAGTACTTC. This sequence encodes CASRQGTGKVEQYF.

This clonotype came up many times. The V gene is TRBV20-1, the J gene TRBJ2-3, with D perhaps TRBD2 (5 bases). This CDR3 contains 12 residues. Germline lookup yields CDR1 DFQATT and CDR2 SNEGSKA (reference sequence). Deletions cut 3 bases from V and 6 bases from J, with 10 bases between. CDR3 nucleotide sequence: TGCAGTGCTAGCCGGACTGTGGATACGCAGTATTTT. Its protein product is CSASRTVDTQYF.

This clonotype was recorded many times. This may come from a read error, since a much larger clone is one base off. The chain recombines TRBV20-1 with TRBJ2-1, with 9 bases lining up with TRBD2. TRBJ2-7 matches the DNA end more closely, so the J call is doubtful. The CDR3 extends over 18 amino acids. The germline gives CDR1 DFQATT, CDR2 SNEGSKA (reference sequence). The CDR3 coding sequence is TGCAGTGCTAGAGCTGTCAGCGGGGGGCCGAGCTCCTACAATGAGCAGTACTTC. Protein sequence: CSARAVSGGPSSYNEQYF.

The rearrangement uses TRBV20-1 and TRBJ2-1; TRBD2 is a possible D gene (5 bases). The V gene lost 3 bases and the J gene lost 8 bases, with 11 bases spanning the gap. The germline CDR1 and CDR2 sequences are DFQATT and SNEGSKA (reference sequence). This CDR3 region has 12 residues. The CDR3 DNA reads TGCAGTGCTAGCATCCGGGAACATGAGCAGTTCTTC. It codes for CSASIREHEQFF.

This clonotype was detected ten times or more. CDR3 DNA: TGCGCCAGCAGCGTCGCAGGGGGCAAGAACACTGAAGCTTTCTTT. It specifies CASSVAGGKNTEAFF. The rearrangement joins TRBV5-1 to TRBJ1-1; 8 nucleotides match TRBD1. J gave up 1 base and V 4 bases, and 6 bases lay outside the gene matches. Per germline, CDR1 SGHRS and CDR2 YFSETQ. The CDR3 has 15 amino acids.

This clonotype was observed at least ten times. The chain carries TRBV12-3 or TRBV12-4 and TRBJ2-1, with TRBD2 matching over 11 bases. Trimming took 3 bases from V and 4 from J; bases not matched to a gene: 8. The CDR3 is 17 residues long. For the CDR3, the DNA is TGTGCCAGCAGTTTTGAGCTAGCGGGGGGACGGTACAATGAGCAGTTCTTC. This sequence encodes CASSFELAGGRYNEQFF.

At least ten counts were recorded for this clonotype. CDR3 bases: TGTGCCAGCAGTTACCCTGGGGAGGCGTCAGCTAACTATGGCTACACCTTC. Protein: CASSYPGEASANYGYTF. The V call is TRBV6-6, the J call TRBJ1-2; D remains unclear. Trimming took 2 bases from V and 0 from J, leaving 16 bases between them. The CDR3 runs 17 residues. The germline CDR1 and CDR2 sequences are MNHNY and SVGAGI (reference sequence).

J is TRBJ2-5 and V is TRBV11-2, with TRBD1 as a possible D gene (6 bases). The CDR3 sequence is 14 residues long. Trimming pared 4 bases from V and 4 bases from J, leaving 13 bases between. CDR1 SGHAT and CDR2 FQNNGV come from the germline V gene. The CDR3, as DNA: TGTGCCAGCAGCTCCCGCCCCAGGGGAGAGACCCAGTACTTC. Protein product: CASSSRPRGETQYF. Complete variable domain (other parts from reference TRBV11-2 and TRBJ2-5): EAGVAQSPRYKIIEKRQSVAFWCNPISGHATLYWYQQILGQGPKLLIQFQNNGVVDDSQLPKDRFSAERLKGVDSTLKIQPAKLEDSAVYLCASSSRPRGETQYFGPGTRLLVL.

This clonotype was observed at least ten times. The rearrangement links TRBV6-2 or TRBV6-3 to TRBJ2-1; possible D gene TRBD1, 5 bases. V was pared by 5 bases and J by 8 bases, with 16 bases between. The length of the CDR3 is 14 residues. The germline CDR1 and CDR2 sequences are MNHEY and SVGEGT. The CDR3 nucleotides read TGTGCCAGCAGTCATAACAGCAGGGTGGATGAGCAGTTCTTC. Translating it yields CASSHNSRVDEQFF.

To note about this clonotype: With a much larger clone just one base away, this may be a read error. The V gene is TRBV28, the J gene TRBJ2-1; the D is unclear. CDR1 is MDHEN and CDR2 is SYDVKM in the germline V gene. The V and J ends lost 2 bases and 12 bases respectively, with 14 bases between them. The CDR3 has 13 residues. CDR3 in DNA: TGTGCCAGCAGTTTAGGGTCGGGTGTAATGCAGTTCTTC. Encoded protein: CASSLGSGVMQFF.